Below are 27 T cell receptor beta chains sequenced from a single sample in a study of T cell responses to AZD1222 COVID-19 vaccine. Only in-frame clones appear in the TCRdb table, and some are missing; sequencing was by immunoSEQ multiplex PCR. The top ten hold 0.95% to 1.5% of the sample, which has around 120,000 clones, more than 90% seen once. The input for sequencing was peripheral blood, taken on day 0 of AZD1222 vaccination. The receptor set was obtained from an adult in good health.

The V gene is TRBV18, the J gene TRBJ1-5; D is undetermined. This CDR3 contains 13 residues. The germline V and J ends were trimmed by 2 bases and 4 bases, with 6 bases remaining between them. CDR1 and CDR2 from the germline V gene are KGHSH and LQKENI. CDR3 protein: CASSPSVNQPQHF. The CDR3 nucleotides read TGTGCCAGCTCACCATCGGTGAATCAGCCCCAGCATTTT. The full variable domain, in which reference TRBV18 and TRBJ1-5 provide the parts outside the CDR3, is NAGVMQNPRHLVRRRGQEARLRCSPMKGHSHVYWYRQLPEEGLKFMVYLQKENIIDESGMPKERFSAEFPKEGPSILRIQQVVRGDSAAYFCASSPSVNQPQHFGDGTRLSIL.

CDR3 region: CAINLLRGTGYTF. The CDR3 region has the DNA TGTGCCATCAACCTCCTCCGGGGAACTGGCTACACCTTC. The chain links TRBV6-6 to TRBJ1-2; D unresolved. The CDR3 is 13 residues long. Germline V gene data show CDR1 as MNHNY and CDR2 as SVGAGI (reference sequence). The V and J ends lost 10 bases and 7 bases respectively, with 19 bases between them.

The V gene is TRBV4-3, the J gene TRBJ2-1; 8 bases agree with TRBD2. CDR3 length: 20 residues. Germline loops: CDR1 LGHNA, CDR2 YSLEER. Unmatched junction bases numbered 21, after V lost 1 base and J lost 7 bases. This chain's CDR3 is CASSQGSHWERGLRKNEQFF. Written as DNA, the CDR3 is TGCGCCAGCAGCCAAGGGTCTCACTGGGAGCGGGGGCTCCGGAAGAATGAGCAGTTCTTC.

This sequence joins TRBV7-3 and TRBJ2-1, with 14 bases identical to TRBD2. Germline V gene data show CDR1 as SGHTA and CDR2 as FQGTGA. The ends lost 4 bases at V and 7 bases at J; junction bases unmatched: 9. The CDR3 length is 17 residues. The CDR3 DNA is TGTGCCAGCAGCTACCCTGGGGGGACTAGCGGGAGTAATGAGCAGTTCTTC. Translating it yields CASSYPGGTSGSNEQFF.

V is TRBV6-2 or TRBV6-3 and J is TRBJ1-6; the D gene is possibly TRBD1 (5 bases). In germline, CDR1 is MNHEY, CDR2 SVGEGT. The CDR3 runs to 15 residues. The V end was cut by 2 bases, the J end by 6 bases, with 11 bases between. CDR3 in DNA: TGTGCCAGCAGTTACGGAGGGGCGGGTAATTCACCCCTCCACTTT. Protein: CASSYGGAGNSPLHF.

The J gene is TRBJ1-3, the V gene TRBV2, with D perhaps matching TRBD1 (6 bases). This CDR3 is 16 amino acids long. Germline CDR1 is SNHLY and CDR2 is FYNNEI. V gave up 6 bases and J gave up 4 bases, with 19 bases separating them. The CDR3 here is CASRKPPSGVGNTIYF. CDR3 DNA: TGTGCCAGCAGGAAGCCCCCCTCAGGGGTCGGAAACACCATATATTTT. The entire variable domain, with the rest obtained from reference TRBV2 and TRBJ1-3, is as follows: EPEVTQTPSHQVTQMGQEVILRCVPISNHLYFYWYRQILGQKVEFLVSFYNNEISEKSEIFDDQFSVERPDGSNFTLKIRSTKLEDSAMYFCASRKPPSGVGNTIYFGEGSWLTVV.

This rearrangement joins TRBV7-2 to TRBJ1-5; TRBD1 aligns across 7 bases. The germline V gene has CDR1 SGHTA and CDR2 FQGNSA. The CDR3 runs to 13 residues. V trimming: 5 bases; J trimming: 7 bases; junction bases outside the gene matches: 5. This chain's CDR3 is CASSPTGLQPQHF. In DNA form, the CDR3 reads TGTGCCAGCAGCCCGACAGGGTTGCAGCCCCAGCATTTT. Full variable domain (rest looked up from reference TRBV7-2 and TRBJ1-5): GAGVSQSPSNKVTEKGKDVELRCDPISGHTALYWYRQSLGQGLEFLIYFQGNSAPDKSGLPSDRFSAERTGGSVSTLTIQRTQQEDSAVYLCASSPTGLQPQHFGDGTRLSIL.

V and J are TRBV7-2 and TRBJ1-5, with D perhaps matching TRBD1 (5 bases). Trimming pared 1 base from V and 6 bases from J, leaving 13 bases between. Germline lookup yields CDR1 SGHTA and CDR2 FQGNSA. CDR3 length equals 15 residues. The CDR3 DNA sequence: TGTGCCAGCAGCTTAGATCCAGGCGGGGGTCAGCCCCAGCATTTT. Its translation is CASSLDPGGGQPQHF. Variable domain in full (rest from reference TRBV7-2 and TRBJ1-5): GAGVSQSPSNKVTEKGKDVELRCDPISGHTALYWYRQSLGQGLEFLIYFQGNSAPDKSGLPSDRFSAERTGGSVSTLTIQRTQQEDSAVYLCASSLDPGGGQPQHFGDGTRLSIL.

CDR3 region: CASSQDQRGNTEAFF. CDR3 nucleotides: TGCGCCAGCAGCCAAGATCAAAGGGGAAACACTGAAGCTTTCTTT. The chain is built from TRBV4-1 and TRBJ1-1, with a tentative D call TRBD1 (5 bases). The germline CDR1 and CDR2 sequences are MGHRA and YSYEKL. The CDR3 is 15 amino acids. V was clipped by 0 bases and J by 2 bases, with 10 bases between them.

This clone was seen just once. The chain combines TRBV18 with TRBJ2-2, with 9 nucleotides matching TRBD2. The CDR3 is 17 residues long. V shed 1 base, J shed 3 bases, and the junction held 6 bases outside the gene matches. Germline V lookup: CDR1 KGHSH, CDR2 LQKENI. CDR3 in DNA: TGTGCCAGCTCACCACGGGCGGGAGGGCCGGACACCGGGGAGCTGTTTTTT. Translation gives CASSPRAGGPDTGELFF.

The rearrangement uses TRBV5-6 and TRBJ2-7; a possible D gene is TRBD2 (7 bases). The CDR3 spans 14 residues. Germline CDR1 is SGHDT and CDR2 is YYEEEE. V was shortened by 6 bases and J by 2 bases, with 15 bases between the two germline ends. The CDR3 sequence is CASTAGATTYEQYF. The CDR3, as DNA: TGTGCCAGCACCGCGGGGGCCACGACCTACGAGCAGTACTTC. Filled out from reference TRBV5-6 and TRBJ2-7, the complete variable domain reads DAGVTQSPTHLIKTRGQQVTLRCSPKSGHDTVSWYQQALGQGPQFIFQYYEEEERQRGNFPDRFSGHQFPNYSSELNVNALLLGDSALYLCASTAGATTYEQYFGPGTRLTVT.

The V and J genes are TRBV4-1 and TRBJ1-5, with D hard to call. This CDR3 has 15 residues. Germline V gives CDR1 MGHRA, CDR2 YSYEKL. Trimming cost V 4 bases and J 3 bases, with 13 bases left between them. This CDR3 is CASSLSWGYNQPQHF. DNA for the CDR3: TGCGCCAGCAGCCTCTCTTGGGGTTACAATCAGCCCCAGCATTTT.

The chain employs TRBV6-5 and TRBJ1-6; 8 nucleotides match TRBD1. CDR1 and CDR2 (germline): MNHEY, SVGAGI. The CDR3 covers 14 residues. Germline trimming cut 9 bases from V and 6 bases from J; bases unmatched to any gene: 7. The CDR3 protein is CASFFDRGNSPLHF. As DNA, the CDR3 is TGTGCCAGTTTCTTTGACAGGGGTAATTCACCCCTCCACTTT.

This rearrangement joins TRBV7-8 to TRBJ2-3, with D possibly matching TRBD1 (5 bases). CDR1 SGHVS and CDR2 FQNEAQ come from the germline V gene. The CDR3 is 15 amino acids. V gave up 2 bases and J gave up 2 bases, with 11 bases separating them. CDR3 loop: CASSLTMGHTDTQYF. Here the CDR3 DNA reads TGTGCCAGCAGCTTAACGATGGGGCACACAGATACGCAGTATTTT.

This clone appeared once. Other DNA sequences in this sample translate to the same CDR3. This rearrangement joins TRBV7-2 to TRBJ1-1, with D unresolved. This CDR3 has 12 residues. The V end was cut by 3 bases, the J end by 0 bases, with 2 bases between. CDR1 SGHTA and CDR2 FQGNSA come from the germline V gene. CDR3 sequence: CASSLMNTEAFF. The CDR3 nucleotides read TGTGCCAGCAGCTTGATGAACACTGAAGCTTTCTTT. Using reference TRBV7-2 and TRBJ1-1 for the parts outside the CDR3, the full variable domain is GAGVSQSPSNKVTEKGKDVELRCDPISGHTALYWYRQSLGQGLEFLIYFQGNSAPDKSGLPSDRFSAERTGGSVSTLTIQRTQQEDSAVYLCASSLMNTEAFFGQGTRLTVV.

The chain is built from TRBV6-5 and TRBJ2-2; 7 nucleotides align to TRBD2. Trimming removed 0 bases from V and 5 bases from J; junction bases left unmatched: 6. CDR1 is MNHEY and CDR2 is SVGAGI in the germline V gene. The CDR3 consists of 16 residues. The CDR3 region has the DNA TGTGCCAGCAGTTACTCGAAGAAGGGAGGGACCGGGGAGCTGTTTTTT. Amino acids: CASSYSKKGGTGELFF.

The rearrangement links TRBV3-1 (or the pseudogene TRBV3-2) to TRBJ2-5; D unclear. Germline CDR1 and CDR2: LGHDT and YNNKEL (reference sequence). The V end lost 1 base, the J end lost 0 bases, and 6 bases lay between the germline ends. CDR3 length equals 14 residues. CDR3 in DNA: TGTGCCAGCAGCCAAGTAACTAACCAAGAGACCCAGTACTTC. Translated, it gives CASSQVTNQETQYF.

V gene TRBV6-2 or TRBV6-3 combines with J gene TRBJ1-4; D is uncertain. The CDR3 spans 13 residues. Germline-derived CDR1 and CDR2 are MNHEY and SVGEGT. V gave up 2 bases and J gave up 3 bases, with 4 bases separating them. The CDR3: CASSYGSNEKLFF. The CDR3 DNA is TGTGCCAGCAGTTACGGATCTAATGAAAAACTGTTTTTT.

The V and J genes are TRBV5-4 and TRBJ1-6; 8 bases are shared with TRBD1. With 4 bases clipped from V and 9 bases from J, the junction kept 9 bases outside the gene matches. CDR3 length: 15 amino acids. Germline CDR1 reads SGHNT; CDR2 reads YYREEE (reference sequence). CDR3 DNA: TGTGCCAGCAGCCAAGACAGGGGCCCATTTTCACCCCTCCACTTT. This translates into CASSQDRGPFSPLHF. Filled out from reference TRBV5-4 and TRBJ1-6, the complete variable domain reads ETGVTQSPTHLIKTRGQQVTLRCSSQSGHNTVSWYQQALGQGPQFIFQYYREEENGRGNFPPRFSGLQFPNYSSELNVNALELDDSALYLCASSQDRGPFSPLHFGNGTRLTVT.

The chain uses TRBV4-3 and TRBJ2-3; 12 nucleotides match TRBD2. V gave up 5 bases and J gave up 4 bases; unmatched junction bases: 7. The CDR3 length is 16 residues. Germline V lookup: CDR1 LGHNA, CDR2 YSLEER. This chain's CDR3 is CASSFLTSGSSDTQYF. The CDR3 nucleotides read TGCGCCAGCAGCTTTTTGACTAGCGGGAGTTCAGATACGCAGTATTTT.

This chain links TRBV28 with TRBJ1-4; no clear D gene. Between the trimmed V and J ends, which lost 8 bases and 2 bases, there was a span of 12 bases. The CDR3 sequence is 14 residues long. The germline CDR1 and CDR2 sequences are MDHEN and SYDVKM. The CDR3 DNA sequence: TGTGCCAGCCGCACTGGAGGGACTAATGAAAAACTGTTTTTT. As protein: CASRTGGTNEKLFF.

This sequence joins TRBV19 and TRBJ1-6; 9 bases are shared with TRBD1. Germline CDR1 reads LNHDA; CDR2 reads SQIVND (reference sequence). The CDR3 sequence is 15 residues long. J gave up 7 bases and V 5 bases, and 6 bases lay outside the gene matches. CDR3 sequence reads: CASSPRQGGNSPLHF. The CDR3 bases are TGTGCCAGTAGTCCCCGACAGGGGGGAAATTCACCCCTCCACTTT.

This sequence joins TRBV30 and TRBJ1-2; 11 nucleotides match TRBD1. V gave up 5 bases and J gave up 5 bases; unmatched junction bases: 1. Germline CDR1 GTSNPN, CDR2 SVGIG (reference sequence). The CDR3 extends over 12 amino acids. The CDR3 region is CAWGQGAYGYTF. The CDR3, as DNA: TGTGCCTGGGGACAGGGGGCTTATGGCTACACCTTC.

J is TRBJ1-2 and V is TRBV10-1; unclear D gene. Germline CDR1 WNHNN, CDR2 SYGVQD (reference sequence). There are 14 residues in the CDR3. V lost 4 bases, J lost 4 bases, and 13 bases lay in between. CDR3 region: CASSVTAETYGYTF. CDR3 DNA sequence: TGCGCCAGCAGTGTAACAGCCGAAACCTATGGCTACACCTTC.

V gene TRBV28 combines with J gene TRBJ1-2; D gene ambiguous. The germline gives CDR1 MDHEN, CDR2 SYDVKM. The CDR3 is made up of 15 amino acids. V gave up 3 bases and J gave up 2 bases, with 13 bases separating them. CDR3 DNA: TGTGCCAGCAGTTTTAAGTGGGGTGCGAACTATGGCTACACCTTC. Translation: CASSFKWGANYGYTF.

This sequence joins TRBV2 and TRBJ2-3; 10 positions match TRBD2. V lost 3 bases and J lost 4; bases outside the gene matches: 7. The CDR3 loop spans 16 amino acids. CDR1 and CDR2 from the germline V gene are SNHLY and FYNNEI. CDR3 nucleotides: TGTGCCAGCAGTGACCCGGCTAGCGGGGGAGCAGATACGCAGTATTTT. Encoded protein: CASSDPASGGADTQYF.

This chain links TRBV28 with TRBJ2-6; D is unclear. The CDR3 extends over 13 amino acids. Germline lookup yields CDR1 MDHEN and CDR2 SYDVKM. The V end lost 5 bases, the J end lost 3 bases, and 5 bases lay between the germline ends. This CDR3 reads CASSLDGANVLTF. The CDR3, as DNA: TGTGCCAGCAGTCTAGATGGGGCCAACGTCCTGACTTTC.